These 19 T cell receptor beta chains originate from one sample sequenced in a study of CD8+ T cells in alopecia areata. Investigators isolated RNA and reverse transcribed it into cDNA to act as the sequencing template. Repertoires were generated with immunoSEQ multiplex PCR, while TCRdb's copy carries only in-frame clones and drops some. This repertoire shows around 150,000 clones, less than 70% found once; its top ten account for over 12%. This sample's treatment: oral pan-JAK inhibitor, 5-10 mg twice daily. Sequenced material: CD4+ T cells sorted from blood, taken at week 24, from a patient treated with tofacitinib. The receptor set was obtained from a human donor with alopecia areata.

This clone was counted only a few times. The chain recombines TRBV30 with TRBJ2-3; the match to TRBD2 covers 7 bases. Germline loops: CDR1 GTSNPN, CDR2 SVGIG (reference sequence). This CDR3 spans 14 amino acids. This CDR3 is CAFTWEGAPDTQYF. The CDR3 bases are TGTGCGTTCACGTGGGAGGGCGCTCCAGATACGCAGTATTTT.

The V gene is TRBV7-9, the J gene TRBJ1-6; D call uncertain. V dropped 4 bases and J dropped 11 bases, with 15 bases sitting between them. CDR1 SEHNR and CDR2 FQNEAQ come from the germline V gene (reference sequence). There are 14 residues in the CDR3. The CDR3 reads CASSSSQLSTPLHF. CDR3 bases: TGTGCCAGCAGCTCATCACAGCTTTCCACACCCCTCCACTTT.

Only a few counts were recorded for this clone. Relative to the germline gene, one junction end is altered; a read error may explain this. The chain recombines TRBV5-1 with TRBJ2-7; 7 bases map to TRBD1. Germline V gene sequence: CDR1 SGHRS, CDR2 YFSETQ. This CDR3 comprises 18 residues. The CDR3 sequence is CASRGEPLRRFPTPKGAF. The DNA of the CDR3 is TGCGCCAGCAGAGGCGAACCTCTACGGCGTTTCCCTACACCTAAGGGGGCTTTC.

The V call is TRBV30, the J call TRBJ2-3; D unclear. V was trimmed by 2 bases and J by 2 bases, leaving 5 bases between them. CDR1 and CDR2 from the germline V gene are GTSNPN and SVGIG (reference sequence). The CDR3 loop spans 12 amino acids. CDR3 region: CAWSPTTDTQYF. The CDR3 coding sequence is TGTGCCTGGAGTCCTACCACAGATACGCAGTATTTT. The full variable domain, in which reference TRBV30 and TRBJ2-3 provide the parts outside the CDR3, is SQTIHQWPATLVQPVGSPLSLECTVEGTSNPNLYWYRQAAGRGLQLLFYSVGIGQISSEVPQNLSASRPQDRQFILSSKKLLLSDSGFYLCAWSPTTDTQYFGPGTRLTVL.

J is TRBJ1-2 and V is TRBV29-1; D call uncertain. Germline assignment: CDR1 SQVTM and CDR2 ANQGSEA. The CDR3 totals 14 residues. With 4 bases removed from V and 0 bases from J, the gap between germline ends came to 12 bases. As DNA, the CDR3 is TGCAGCGTTGGACGGAGACTTTCTAACTATGGCTACACCTTC. Its translation: CSVGRRLSNYGYTF.

The chain employs TRBV30 and TRBJ2-7, with TRBD1 as a possible D gene (5 bases). Germline V gene data show CDR1 as GTSNPN and CDR2 as SVGIG (reference sequence). The CDR3 totals 12 residues. Trimming stripped 5 bases from V and 1 base from J, with 9 bases between. In nucleotides, the CDR3 is TGTGCCTGGTCCAGGGCTTCCTACGAGCAGTACTTC. It translates to CAWSRASYEQYF. The whole variable domain, remainder taken from reference TRBV30 and TRBJ2-7, is SQTIHQWPATLVQPVGSPLSLECTVEGTSNPNLYWYRQAAGRGLQLLFYSVGIGQISSEVPQNLSASRPQDRQFILSSKKLLLSDSGFYLCAWSRASYEQYFGPGTRLTVT.

The chain joins TRBV7-8 to TRBJ1-4; D possibly corresponds to TRBD1 (5 bases). CDR1 and CDR2 from the germline V gene are SGHVS and FQNEAQ. V was cut by 5 bases and J by 16 bases, with 20 bases left in between. The CDR3 contains 13 residues. DNA for the CDR3: TGTGCCAGCAGCGAGGGACGAAGGAGTCTCCCGTTTTTT. Protein sequence: CASSEGRRSLPFF.

In DNA form, the CDR3 reads TGTGCCAGCAGTTACCTCGGACAGGGCGGCGAGCAGTACTTC. Residues: CASSYLGQGGEQYF. The chain employs TRBV6-5 and TRBJ2-7; TRBD1 matches 8 bases. Germline CDR1 MNHEY, CDR2 SVGAGI. This CDR3 spans 14 amino acids. J lost 6 bases, V lost 2 bases, and 6 bases had no gene match.

Comments on this clone: This sample includes further DNA sequences coding for the same CDR3. The chain couples TRBV29-1 to TRBJ2-7, with a tentative D call TRBD1 (5 bases). The ends were cut back, 4 bases at V and 1 base at J, with 8 bases in the middle. Germline V gene data show CDR1 as SQVTM and CDR2 as ANQGSEA. The CDR3 totals 12 residues. In nucleotides, the CDR3 is TGCAGCGTTGGGGGCCGTTCCTACGAGCAGTACTTC. It is translated as CSVGGRSYEQYF.

The chain couples TRBV10-3 to TRBJ1-1; D perhaps matches TRBD1 (5 bases). CDR1 is ENHRY and CDR2 is SYGVKD in the germline V gene. Trimming pared 11 bases from V and 1 base from J, leaving 17 bases between. The CDR3 extends over 14 amino acids. CDR3 coding DNA: TGTGCCGTGACAGAGAAGGGCCCGAACACTGAAGCTTTCTTT. Residues: CAVTEKGPNTEAFF.

This clone was seen only a few times. The gene calls are TRBV2 and TRBJ2-1, with 10 bases matching TRBD1. The CDR3 extends over 15 amino acids. Per the germline V gene, CDR1 is SNHLY and CDR2 is FYNNEI. V dropped 5 bases and J dropped 3; count of bases not matched to a gene: 4. CDR3 DNA: TGTGCCAGCAGTCGGGACAGGGGACTCTACAATGAGCAGTTCTTC. It specifies CASSRDRGLYNEQFF.

The CDR3 DNA follows: TGCGCCAGCAGCCAAGTGGGTGTTTCTGAAGCTTTCTTT. Translation gives CASSQVGVSEAFF. This chain joins TRBV4-1 and TRBJ1-1; no firm D call. V lost 1 base and J lost 6, with 9 bases in between. This CDR3 is built from 13 residues. CDR1 MGHRA and CDR2 YSYEKL come from the germline V gene.

This chain uses TRBV30 with TRBJ2-2; D unclear. V shed 2 bases and J shed 4 bases, with 11 bases lying between them. Germline V CDR1 and CDR2: GTSNPN, SVGIG (reference sequence). The CDR3 is made up of 14 amino acids. DNA of the CDR3: TGTGCCTGGAGTAGGGTCCGGGCCACCGGGGAGCTGTTTTTT. This encodes CAWSRVRATGELFF. Supplemented by reference TRBV30 and TRBJ2-2, the full variable domain reads SQTIHQWPATLVQPVGSPLSLECTVEGTSNPNLYWYRQAAGRGLQLLFYSVGIGQISSEVPQNLSASRPQDRQFILSSKKLLLSDSGFYLCAWSRVRATGELFFGEGSRLTVL.

The chain joins TRBV30 to TRBJ2-5; D is ambiguous. The CDR3 loop spans 12 amino acids. Deletions cut 2 bases from V and 3 bases from J, with 7 bases between. The germline gives CDR1 GTSNPN, CDR2 SVGIG (reference sequence). The CDR3 protein is CAWSSVKETQYF. The CDR3 bases are TGTGCCTGGAGTTCCGTGAAAGAGACCCAGTACTTC.

The V gene is TRBV5-6, the J gene TRBJ1-5; D perhaps matches TRBD1 (6 bases). Trimming removed 4 bases from V and 1 base from J, with 12 bases in between. Germline assignment: CDR1 SGHDT and CDR2 YYEEEE. The CDR3 extends over 15 amino acids. The CDR3 region is CASSVRTASNQPQHF. For the CDR3, the DNA is TGTGCCAGCAGCGTCCGGACAGCGAGCAATCAGCCCCAGCATTTT. The variable domain in full, completed from reference TRBV5-6 and TRBJ1-5, reads DAGVTQSPTHLIKTRGQQVTLRCSPKSGHDTVSWYQQALGQGPQFIFQYYEEEERQRGNFPDRFSGHQFPNYSSELNVNALLLGDSALYLCASSVRTASNQPQHFGDGTRLSIL.

The chain links TRBV4-1 to TRBJ1-1, with a possible D match to TRBD1 (5 bases). V was pared by 3 bases and J by 4 bases, with 9 bases between. Germline CDR1 reads MGHRA; CDR2 reads YSYEKL. The CDR3 has 13 amino acids. Here the CDR3 DNA reads TGCGCCAGCAGCCAGCAGGGAAGCACTGAAGCTTTCTTT. Protein product: CASSQQGSTEAFF.

The chain is built from TRBV7-9 and TRBJ2-7; D assignment may be TRBD1 or TRBD2 (5 bases each). The V gene lost 3 bases and the J gene lost 3 bases, with 12 bases spanning the gap. Germline assignment: CDR1 SEHNR and CDR2 FQNEAQ (reference sequence). The CDR3 sequence is 14 residues long. CDR3 protein: CASSFPGPNYEQYF. CDR3 DNA sequence: TGTGCCAGCAGCTTTCCGGGACCGAACTACGAGCAGTACTTC.

This clone has just a few counts. V usage is TRBV23-1 and J usage is TRBJ2-5; 7 bases are a match to TRBD1. TRBV23-1 is filed as an ORF, its function uncertain. The CDR3 totals 12 residues. The ends lost 8 bases at V and 2 bases at J; junction bases unmatched: 2. The CDR3 nucleotides are TGCGCCAGCCCGGGACAGCAAGAGACCCAGTACTTC. Translation gives CASPGQQETQYF.

The chain recombines TRBV18 with TRBJ1-2, with 10 bases fitting TRBD1. Germline trimming cut 2 bases from V and 5 bases from J; bases unmatched to any gene: 8. The CDR3 runs 16 residues. From germline, CDR1 is KGHSH and CDR2 LQKENI. The CDR3 sequence: CASSPSTPGQGYGYTF. CDR3 nucleotide sequence: TGTGCCAGCTCACCAAGTACCCCGGGACAGGGGTATGGCTACACCTTC.